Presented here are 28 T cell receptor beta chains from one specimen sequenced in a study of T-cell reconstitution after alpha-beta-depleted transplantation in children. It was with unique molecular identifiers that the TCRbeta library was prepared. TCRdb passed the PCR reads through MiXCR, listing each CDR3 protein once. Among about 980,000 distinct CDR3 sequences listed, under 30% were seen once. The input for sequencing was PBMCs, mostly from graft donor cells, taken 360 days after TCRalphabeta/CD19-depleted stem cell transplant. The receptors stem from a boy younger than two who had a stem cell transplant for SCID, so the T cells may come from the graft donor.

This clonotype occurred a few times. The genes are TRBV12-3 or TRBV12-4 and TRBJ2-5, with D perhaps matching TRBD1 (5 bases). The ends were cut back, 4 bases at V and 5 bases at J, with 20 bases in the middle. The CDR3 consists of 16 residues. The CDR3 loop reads CASSSTAELTQETQYF. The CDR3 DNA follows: TGTGCCAGCAGTTCGACAGCTGAGTTGACTCAGGAGACCCAGTACTTC.

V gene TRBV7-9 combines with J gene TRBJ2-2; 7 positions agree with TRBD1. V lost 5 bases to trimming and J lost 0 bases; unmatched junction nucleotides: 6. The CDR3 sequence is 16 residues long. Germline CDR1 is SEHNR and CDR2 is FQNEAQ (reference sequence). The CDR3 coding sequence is TGTGCCAGCAGCCCTCAGACAGGGCCGAACACCGGGGAGCTGTTTTTT. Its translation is CASSPQTGPNTGELFF.

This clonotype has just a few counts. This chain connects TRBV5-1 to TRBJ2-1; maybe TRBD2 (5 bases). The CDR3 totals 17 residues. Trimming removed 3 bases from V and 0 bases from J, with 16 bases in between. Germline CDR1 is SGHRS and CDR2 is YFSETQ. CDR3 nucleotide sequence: TGCGCCAGCAGCTCCTTAAAGACGGGGAGCTCCTACAATGAGCAGTTCTTC. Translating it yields CASSSLKTGSSYNEQFF.

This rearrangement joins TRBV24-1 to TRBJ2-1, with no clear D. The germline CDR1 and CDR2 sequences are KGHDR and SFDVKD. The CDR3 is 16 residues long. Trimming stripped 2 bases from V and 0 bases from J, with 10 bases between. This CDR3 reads CATSDYGRSSYNEQFF. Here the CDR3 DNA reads TGTGCCACCAGTGATTACGGCAGAAGCTCCTACAATGAGCAGTTCTTC.

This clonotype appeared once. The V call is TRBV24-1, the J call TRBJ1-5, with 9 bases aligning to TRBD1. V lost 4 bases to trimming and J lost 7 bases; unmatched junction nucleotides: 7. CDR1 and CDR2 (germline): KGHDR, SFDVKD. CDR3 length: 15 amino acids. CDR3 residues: CATSETGTGIQPQHF. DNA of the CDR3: TGTGCCACCAGTGAGACCGGGACAGGGATACAGCCCCAGCATTTT.

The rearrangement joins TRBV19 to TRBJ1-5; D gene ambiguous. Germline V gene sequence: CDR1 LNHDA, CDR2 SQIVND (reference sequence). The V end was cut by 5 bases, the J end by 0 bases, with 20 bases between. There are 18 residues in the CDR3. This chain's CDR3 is CASSVVVDRTYSNQPQHF. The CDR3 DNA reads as TGTGCCAGTAGTGTGGTGGTGGATAGGACTTATAGCAATCAGCCCCAGCATTTT.

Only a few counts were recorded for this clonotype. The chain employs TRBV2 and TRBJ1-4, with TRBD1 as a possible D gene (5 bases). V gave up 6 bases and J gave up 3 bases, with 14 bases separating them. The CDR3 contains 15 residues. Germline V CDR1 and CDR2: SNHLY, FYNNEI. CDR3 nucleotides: TGTGCCAGCAGGTACACAGGTTTGGCTAATGAAAAACTGTTTTTT. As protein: CASRYTGLANEKLFF.

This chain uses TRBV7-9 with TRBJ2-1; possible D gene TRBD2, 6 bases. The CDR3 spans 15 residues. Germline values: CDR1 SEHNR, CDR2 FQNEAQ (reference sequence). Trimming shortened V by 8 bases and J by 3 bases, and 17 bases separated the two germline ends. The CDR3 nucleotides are TGTGCCAGCGCTCCGGGACTCACCATCTACAATGAGCAGTTCTTC. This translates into CASAPGLTIYNEQFF.

DNA of the CDR3: TGTGCCAGCAGAGCCGGGACACGACCTGAAGCTTTCTTT. Encoded protein: CASRAGTRPEAFF. The J gene is TRBJ1-1, the V gene TRBV28, with a weak D call TRBD1 (6 bases). The CDR3 loop spans 13 amino acids. V lost 6 bases to trimming and J lost 6 bases, with 14 bases between them. Per germline, CDR1 MDHEN and CDR2 SYDVKM.

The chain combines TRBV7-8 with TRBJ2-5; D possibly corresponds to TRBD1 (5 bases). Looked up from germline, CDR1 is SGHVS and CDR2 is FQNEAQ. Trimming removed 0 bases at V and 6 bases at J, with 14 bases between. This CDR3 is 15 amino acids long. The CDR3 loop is CASSLAATVRQTQYF. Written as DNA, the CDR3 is TGTGCCAGCAGCTTAGCGGCGACAGTCCGACAGACCCAGTACTTC.

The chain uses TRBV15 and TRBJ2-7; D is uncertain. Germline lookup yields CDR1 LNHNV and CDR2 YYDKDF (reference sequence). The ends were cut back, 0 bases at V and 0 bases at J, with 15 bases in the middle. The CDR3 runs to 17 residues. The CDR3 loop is CATSRERWQMSSYEQYF. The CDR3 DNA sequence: TGTGCCACCAGCAGAGAAAGGTGGCAGATGAGCTCCTACGAGCAGTACTTC. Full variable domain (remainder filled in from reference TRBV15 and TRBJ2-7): DAMVIQNPRYQVTQFGKPVTLSCSQTLNHNVMYWYQQKSSQAPKLLFHYYDKDFNNEADTPDNFQSRRPNTSFCFLDIRSPGLGDTAMYLCATSRERWQMSSYEQYFGPGTRLTVT.

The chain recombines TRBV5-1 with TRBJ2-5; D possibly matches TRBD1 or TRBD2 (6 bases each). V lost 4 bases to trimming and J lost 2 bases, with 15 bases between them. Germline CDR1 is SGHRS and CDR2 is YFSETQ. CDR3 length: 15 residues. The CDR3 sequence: CASSILGGHQETQYF. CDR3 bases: TGCGCCAGCAGCATCCTCGGGGGCCATCAAGAGACCCAGTACTTC.

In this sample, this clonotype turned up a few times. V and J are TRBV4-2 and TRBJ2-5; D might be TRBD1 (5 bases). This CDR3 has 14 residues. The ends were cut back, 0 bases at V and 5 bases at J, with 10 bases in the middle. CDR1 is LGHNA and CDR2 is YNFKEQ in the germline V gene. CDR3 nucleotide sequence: TGTGCCAGCAGCCAAGAGCAGGGTGAGGAGACCCAGTACTTC. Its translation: CASSQEQGEETQYF.

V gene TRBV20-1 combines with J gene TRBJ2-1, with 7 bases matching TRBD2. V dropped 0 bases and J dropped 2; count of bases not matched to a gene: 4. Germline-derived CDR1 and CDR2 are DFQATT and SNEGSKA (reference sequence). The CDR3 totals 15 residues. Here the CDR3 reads CSARDSSGAYNEQFF. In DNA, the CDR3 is TGCAGTGCTAGAGATTCCAGCGGGGCCTACAATGAGCAGTTCTTC.

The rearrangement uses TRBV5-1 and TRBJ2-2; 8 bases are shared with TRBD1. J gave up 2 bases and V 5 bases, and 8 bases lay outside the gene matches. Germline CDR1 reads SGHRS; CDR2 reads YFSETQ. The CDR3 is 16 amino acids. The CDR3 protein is CASRGGQATNTGELFF. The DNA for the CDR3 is TGCGCCAGCAGAGGGGGACAGGCCACCAACACCGGGGAGCTGTTTTTT.

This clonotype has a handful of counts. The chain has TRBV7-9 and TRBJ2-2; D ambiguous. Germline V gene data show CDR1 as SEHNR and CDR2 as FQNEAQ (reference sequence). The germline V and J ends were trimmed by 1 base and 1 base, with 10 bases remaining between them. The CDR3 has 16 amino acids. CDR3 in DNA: TGTGCCAGCAGCTTAGTTTTACGCCGGAACACCGGGGAGCTGTTTTTT. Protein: CASSLVLRRNTGELFF.

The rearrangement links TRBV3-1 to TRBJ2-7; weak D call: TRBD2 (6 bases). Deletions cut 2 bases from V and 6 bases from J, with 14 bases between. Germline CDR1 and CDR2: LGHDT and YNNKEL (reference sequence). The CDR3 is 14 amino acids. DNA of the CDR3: TGTGCCAGCAGCCAAACTCTAGGAGGGGCCGAGCAGTACTTC. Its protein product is CASSQTLGGAEQYF.

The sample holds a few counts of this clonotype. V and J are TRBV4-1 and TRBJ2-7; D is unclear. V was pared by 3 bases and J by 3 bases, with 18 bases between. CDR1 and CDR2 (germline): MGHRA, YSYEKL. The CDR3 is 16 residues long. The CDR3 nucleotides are TGCGCCAGCAGCCAGCCAAAAATGATGGCCAGCTACGAGCAGTACTTC. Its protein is CASSQPKMMASYEQYF.

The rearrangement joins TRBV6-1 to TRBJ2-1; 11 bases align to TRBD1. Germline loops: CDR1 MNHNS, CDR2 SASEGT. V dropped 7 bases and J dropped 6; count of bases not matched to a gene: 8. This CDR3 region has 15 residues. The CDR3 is CASNLDRGHVNEQFF. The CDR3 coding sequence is TGTGCCAGCAATCTGGACAGGGGGCATGTCAATGAGCAGTTCTTC.

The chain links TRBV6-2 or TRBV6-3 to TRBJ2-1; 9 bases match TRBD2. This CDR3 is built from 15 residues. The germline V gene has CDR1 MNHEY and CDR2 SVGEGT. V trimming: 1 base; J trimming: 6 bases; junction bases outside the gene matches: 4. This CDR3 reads CASSYLGLAGNEQFF. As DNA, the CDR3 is TGTGCCAGCAGTTACTTGGGACTAGCAGGCAATGAGCAGTTCTTC.

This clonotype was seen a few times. In nucleotides, the CDR3 is TGTGCCAGCAGTGATTTTGAGAAGTCCTACGAGCAGTACTTC. Encoded protein: CASSDFEKSYEQYF. The chain couples TRBV25-1 to TRBJ2-7, with D unclear. CDR3 length equals 14 residues. The germline V and J ends were trimmed by 3 bases and 1 base, with 10 bases remaining between them. Germline CDR1 is MGHDK and CDR2 is SYGVNS.

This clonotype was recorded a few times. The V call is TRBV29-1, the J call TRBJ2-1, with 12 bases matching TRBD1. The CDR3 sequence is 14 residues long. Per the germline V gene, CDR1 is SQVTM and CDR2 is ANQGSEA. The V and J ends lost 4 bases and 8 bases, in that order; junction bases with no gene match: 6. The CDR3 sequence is CSVGGTGGIDEQFF. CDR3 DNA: TGCAGCGTTGGGGGGACAGGGGGCATCGATGAGCAGTTCTTC.

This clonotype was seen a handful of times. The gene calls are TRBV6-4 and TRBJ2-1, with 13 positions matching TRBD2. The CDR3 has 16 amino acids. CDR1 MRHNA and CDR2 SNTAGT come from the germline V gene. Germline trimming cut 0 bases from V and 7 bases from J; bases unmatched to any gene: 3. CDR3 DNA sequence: TGTGCCAGCAGTGACTCCGGGACTAGCGGGGTGAATGAGCAGTTCTTC. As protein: CASSDSGTSGVNEQFF.

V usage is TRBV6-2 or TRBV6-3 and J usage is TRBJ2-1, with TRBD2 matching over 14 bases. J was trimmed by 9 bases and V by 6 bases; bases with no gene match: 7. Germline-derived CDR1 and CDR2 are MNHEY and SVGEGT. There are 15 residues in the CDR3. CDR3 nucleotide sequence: TGTGCCAGCAGAGCTAGACTAGCGGGGGGGGGTGAGCAGTTCTTC. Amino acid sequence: CASRARLAGGGEQFF.

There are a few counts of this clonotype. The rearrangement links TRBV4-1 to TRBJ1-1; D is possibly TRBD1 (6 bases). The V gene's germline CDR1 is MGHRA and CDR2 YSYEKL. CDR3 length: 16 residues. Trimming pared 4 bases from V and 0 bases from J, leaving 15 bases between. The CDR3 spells CASSPRPTGMNTEAFF. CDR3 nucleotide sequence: TGCGCCAGCAGCCCTAGGCCCACAGGGATGAACACTGAAGCTTTCTTT.

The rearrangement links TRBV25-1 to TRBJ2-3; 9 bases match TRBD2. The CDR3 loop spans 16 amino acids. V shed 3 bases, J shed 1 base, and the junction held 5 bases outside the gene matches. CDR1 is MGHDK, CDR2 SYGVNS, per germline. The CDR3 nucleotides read TGTGCCAGCAGTGATTATGTAGCGGGGGGCACAGATACGCAGTATTTT. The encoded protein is CASSDYVAGGTDTQYF. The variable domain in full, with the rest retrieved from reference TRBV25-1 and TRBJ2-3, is EADIYQTPRYLVIGTGKKITLECSQTMGHDKMYWYQQDPGMELHLIHYSYGVNSTEKGDLSSESTVSRIRTEHFPLTLESARPSHTSQYLCASSDYVAGGTDTQYFGPGTRLTVL.

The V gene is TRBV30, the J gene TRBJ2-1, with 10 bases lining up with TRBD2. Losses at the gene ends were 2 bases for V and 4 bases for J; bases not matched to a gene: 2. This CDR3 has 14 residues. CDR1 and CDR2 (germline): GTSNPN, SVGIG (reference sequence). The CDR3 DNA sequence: TGTGCCTGGAGTCGGACTAGCGGATACAATGAGCAGTTCTTC. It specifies CAWSRTSGYNEQFF.

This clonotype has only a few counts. CDR3 amino acids: CASTMGIGQPQHF. The CDR3 nucleotides are TGTGCCAGCACGATGGGGATAGGTCAGCCCCAGCATTTT. This chain uses TRBV12-3 or TRBV12-4 with TRBJ1-5; no firm D call. The CDR3 sequence is 13 residues long. Trimming removed 7 bases at V and 6 bases at J, with 13 bases between.